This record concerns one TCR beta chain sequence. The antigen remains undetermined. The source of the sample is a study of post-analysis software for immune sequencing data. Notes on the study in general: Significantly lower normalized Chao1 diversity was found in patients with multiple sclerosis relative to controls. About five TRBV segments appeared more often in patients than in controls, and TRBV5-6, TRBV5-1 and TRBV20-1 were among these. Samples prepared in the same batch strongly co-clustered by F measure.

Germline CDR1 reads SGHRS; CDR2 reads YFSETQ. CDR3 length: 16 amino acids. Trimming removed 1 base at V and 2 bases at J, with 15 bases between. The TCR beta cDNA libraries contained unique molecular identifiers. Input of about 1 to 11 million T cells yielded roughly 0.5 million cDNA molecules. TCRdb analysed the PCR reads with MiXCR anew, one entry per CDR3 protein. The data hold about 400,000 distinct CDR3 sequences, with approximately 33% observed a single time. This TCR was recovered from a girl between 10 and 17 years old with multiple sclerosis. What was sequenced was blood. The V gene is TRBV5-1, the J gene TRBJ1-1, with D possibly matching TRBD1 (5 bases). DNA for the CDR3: TGCGCCAGCAGCTTGACAGGCTCGTGGGACAACACTGAAGCTTTCTTT. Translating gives CASSLTGSWDNTEAFF.